The clone carrying this T cell receptor (beta chain) was picked up a small number of times. Its matching antigen is unknown. The data were taken from a study of T-cell memory formation after mild COVID-19. Study background: Clusters of TCRs were largely donor specific.

The study's findings and limits: The study found contracting CD4+ clones mainly in CM and EM and contracting CD8+ clones in EMRA.

This CDR3 spans 14 amino acids. The germline V gene has CDR1 SEHNR and CDR2 FQNEAQ (reference sequence). The V and J ends lost 5 bases and 4 bases respectively, with 12 bases between them. 5'RACE with constant-segment primers built TCRalpha and TCRbeta cDNA libraries with UMIs. MiXCR, applied by TCRdb to the 5' RACE reads, yields one record per CDR3 protein. The sample has about 280,000 distinct CDR3 sequences, roughly 8% seen once; the top ten hold about 22%. What was sequenced was PBMCs or a T cell subset sorted from them (not recorded which). This rearrangement joins TRBV7-9 to TRBJ1-5; D uncertain. This TCR was sampled from a man aged 18 to 35 who had mild COVID-19 (a few samples of this study predate the infection). Cell type and time point are not known. In DNA, the CDR3 is TGTGCCAGCAGCCTCTCGGGGAGAAATCAGCCCCAGCATTTT. This sequence encodes CASSLSGRNQPQHF.